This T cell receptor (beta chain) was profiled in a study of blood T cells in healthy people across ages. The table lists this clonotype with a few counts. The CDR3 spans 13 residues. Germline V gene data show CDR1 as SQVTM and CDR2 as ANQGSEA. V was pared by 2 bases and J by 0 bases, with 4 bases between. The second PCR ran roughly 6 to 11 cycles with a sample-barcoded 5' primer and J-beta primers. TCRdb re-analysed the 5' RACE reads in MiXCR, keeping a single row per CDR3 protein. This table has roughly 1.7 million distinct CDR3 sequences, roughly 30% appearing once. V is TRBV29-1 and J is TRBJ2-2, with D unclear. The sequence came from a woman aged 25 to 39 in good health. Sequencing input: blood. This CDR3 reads CSVENSNTGELFF. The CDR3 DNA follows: TGCAGCGTTGAAAACTCGAACACCGGGGAGCTGTTTTTT.